This T cell receptor (beta chain) was identified during a study of control samples from healthy donors and cancer patients. Trimming took off 3 bases at V and 10 bases at J, with 10 bases between the two ends. Germline V gene data show CDR1 as ENHRY and CDR2 as SYGVKD. CDR3 size: 12 residues. Profiling relied on immunoSEQ multiplex PCR, and the TCRdb table lists in-frame clones only, not all of them. This table holds about 150,000 clones, about 94% found once. Sequencing was performed on blood. The origin of this receptor is a man aged 35 to 55 in good health. The chain uses TRBV10-3 and TRBJ2-1, with D unclear. DNA of the CDR3: TGTGCCATCAGTGACGGCGTTCTCGAGCAGTTCTTC. It is translated as CAISDGVLEQFF.